These 30 T cell receptor beta chains share one sample of origin, sequenced in a study of response to subunit inactivated influenza vaccine. From the RT-PCR reads, TCRdb called clonotypes with MiXCR, one entry per CDR3 protein. The repertoire has 180,000 or so distinct CDR3 sequences, approximately 12% of them found once; the top ten carry about 29%. This sample also belongs to another study, concerning T cells expressing NK-cell markers. That investigation notes: 5'RACE template switching with UMIs produced the TCR beta cDNA.

The sample here was CD8+ T cells sorted from PBMCs, taken roughly 12 days after vaccination. The receptors were sampled from a man in his forties or fifties who received an inactivated influenza vaccine.

This sequence joins TRBV6-2 or TRBV6-3 and TRBJ2-3; 11 nucleotides align to TRBD2. Per the germline V gene, CDR1 is MNHEY and CDR2 is SVGEGT. The CDR3 consists of 18 residues. The V segment lost 1 base and the J segment 0 bases; nucleotides outside the gene matches: 6. CDR3 loop: CASSYWGLAEQSTDTQYF. Written as DNA, the CDR3 is TGTGCCAGCAGTTACTGGGGACTAGCGGAACAAAGCACAGATACGCAGTATTTT.

This chain uses TRBV6-2 or TRBV6-3 with TRBJ2-7; 10 bases fit TRBD2. V was clipped by 2 bases and J by 2 bases; unmatched bases: 6. Germline CDR1 reads MNHEY; CDR2 reads SVGEGT. The CDR3 runs to 16 residues. This CDR3 is CASSYGLAALAYEQYF. CDR3 DNA: TGTGCCAGCAGTTACGGACTAGCGGCGCTAGCCTACGAGCAGTACTTC.

This clonotype showed up just a few times. The chain has TRBV2 and TRBJ1-1; unclear D gene. Germline V lookup: CDR1 SNHLY, CDR2 FYNNEI. The germline V and J ends were trimmed by 6 bases and 2 bases, with 13 bases remaining between them. This CDR3 has 14 amino acids. The CDR3 spells CASRPRTVNTEAFF. The CDR3 DNA follows: TGTGCCAGCAGACCCCGGACGGTTAACACTGAAGCTTTCTTT.

The chain employs TRBV12-3 or TRBV12-4 and TRBJ1-3; D perhaps matches TRBD1 (6 bases). Trimming took off 0 bases at V and 0 bases at J, with 6 bases between the two ends. CDR3 length equals 15 residues. The CDR3, as DNA: TGTGCCAGCAGTTTAGCAGGGGGCTCTGGAAACACCATATATTTT. This gives the protein CASSLAGGSGNTIYF.

This clonotype was detected only once. V is TRBV28 and J is TRBJ2-7; 8 bases match TRBD2. Germline loops: CDR1 MDHEN, CDR2 SYDVKM. The V gene end was trimmed by 2 bases and the J gene end by 2 bases; junction bases not matched to a gene: 5. The CDR3 is made up of 15 amino acids. For the CDR3, the DNA is TGTGCCAGCAGTTTAAGAGCGGGAGAAACCTACGAGCAGTACTTC. It translates to CASSLRAGETYEQYF.

J is TRBJ2-7 and V is TRBV27; 7 bases are a match to TRBD2. This CDR3 is 14 amino acids long. Germline V lookup: CDR1 MNHEY, CDR2 SMNVEV (reference sequence). V trimming: 2 bases; J trimming: 3 bases; junction bases outside the gene matches: 4. The CDR3 spells CASSLAGAFYEQYF. CDR3 in DNA: TGTGCCAGCAGTTTAGCGGGAGCGTTCTACGAGCAGTACTTC.

The CDR3 protein is CASSPTGWTEYEQYF. In DNA, the CDR3 is TGTGCCAGCAGTCCTACAGGCTGGACGGAGTACGAGCAGTACTTC. The rearrangement joins TRBV27 to TRBJ2-7, with a weak D call TRBD1 (5 bases). This CDR3 spans 15 amino acids. Looked up from germline, CDR1 is MNHEY and CDR2 is SMNVEV (reference sequence). Trimming pared 5 bases from V and 4 bases from J, leaving 18 bases between.

This clonotype was counted a few times. The chain uses TRBV14 and TRBJ2-2, with D uncertain. CDR1 and CDR2 from the germline V gene are SGHDN and FVKESK. The V end lost 0 bases, the J end lost 5 bases, and 13 bases lay between the germline ends. This CDR3 contains 16 residues. CDR3 nucleotides: TGTGCCAGCAGCCAAGAAAACACCGCGCGTACCGGGGAGCTGTTTTTT. Amino acid sequence: CASSQENTARTGELFF.

This clonotype was picked up many times. This chain uses TRBV4-1 with TRBJ2-1, with D possibly being TRBD2 (5 bases). From germline, CDR1 is MGHRA and CDR2 YSYEKL. V lost 4 bases, J lost 0 bases, and 10 bases lay in between. This CDR3 region has 15 residues. The CDR3 DNA reads TGCGCCAGCAGCCCCGGGGAGAGCTCCTACAATGAGCAGTTCTTC. It yields the protein CASSPGESSYNEQFF.

As regards this clonotype: This may be a read error, as it is one base from a much larger clone. The chain couples TRBV29-1 to TRBJ2-2, with a possible D match to TRBD1 (6 bases). Germline V gene lookup returns CDR1 SQVTM and CDR2 ANQGSEA. The CDR3 is 13 residues long. CDR3 in DNA: TGCAGCGTTGAACAGGGAACGGCAGGGGAGCAGTTTTTT. It translates to CSVEQGTAGEQFF.

This clonotype has more than one count but fewer than ten. The V call is TRBV7-6, the J call TRBJ1-5; tentatively, D is TRBD1 (5 bases). V was shortened by 5 bases and J by 6 bases, with 17 bases between the two germline ends. This CDR3 has 15 amino acids. CDR1 is SGHVS and CDR2 is FNYEAQ in the germline V gene. In DNA, the CDR3 is TGTGCCAGCAGCCCGGCTCGGGGGTTAGGTCAGCCCCAGCATTTT. Its protein is CASSPARGLGQPQHF.

This clonotype appeared a single time. This rearrangement joins TRBV28 to TRBJ2-2; tentative D call: TRBD1 (5 bases). V lost 3 bases, J lost 1 base, and 12 bases lay in between. The CDR3 consists of 16 residues. The V gene's germline CDR1 is MDHEN and CDR2 SYDVKM. The CDR3 loop reads CASSFAGIVNTGELFF. As DNA, the CDR3 is TGTGCCAGCAGTTTCGCAGGGATCGTGAACACCGGGGAGCTGTTTTTT.

This clonotype has ten or more counts. The chain is built from TRBV11-2 and TRBJ2-1; TRBD2 might be the D (5 bases). Trimming stripped 0 bases from V and 2 bases from J, with 11 bases between. The CDR3 is 16 amino acids. The germline gives CDR1 SGHAT, CDR2 FQNNGV. In DNA form, the CDR3 reads TGTGCCAGCAGCTTAGAATATCGGGGAGCCTACAATGAGCAGTTCTTC. As protein: CASSLEYRGAYNEQFF.

This clonotype was detected many times. The rearrangement links TRBV5-1 to TRBJ2-7; 11 nucleotides match TRBD2. V lost 4 bases, J lost 4 bases, and 13 bases stayed unmatched. The germline gives CDR1 SGHRS, CDR2 YFSETQ. There are 17 residues in the CDR3. The CDR3 DNA follows: TGCGCCAGCAGCCCACCATCGCTAGCGGGAGGACCATACGAGCAGTACTTC. It encodes CASSPPSLAGGPYEQYF.

This clonotype was detected only a few times. For the CDR3, the DNA is TGTGCCTGGAGTGTATATGATTGGGATGAGCAGTTCTTC. It codes for CAWSVYDWDEQFF. The rearrangement joins TRBV30 to TRBJ2-1; D gene ambiguous. V shed 0 bases and J shed 8 bases, with 11 bases lying between them. Germline V gene lookup returns CDR1 GTSNPN and CDR2 SVGIG (reference sequence). This CDR3 comprises 13 residues.

The V gene is TRBV6-2 or TRBV6-3, the J gene TRBJ2-7; D is perhaps TRBD2 (5 bases). The V and J ends lost 0 bases and 1 base respectively, with 13 bases between them. Germline V CDR1 and CDR2: MNHEY, SVGEGT. This CDR3 region has 16 residues. The CDR3 bases are TGTGCCAGCAGTTACTCCTGGGAGACGGGGTCCTACGAGCAGTACTTC. It translates to CASSYSWETGSYEQYF.

This clonotype was found many times. The V and J genes are TRBV7-3 and TRBJ2-3; D is undetermined. This CDR3 region has 14 residues. The ends were cut back, 3 bases at V and 4 bases at J, with 11 bases in the middle. Per germline, CDR1 SGHTA and CDR2 FQGTGA. The CDR3 sequence is CASSFSGLADTQYF. CDR3 in DNA: TGTGCCAGCAGCTTCTCAGGATTGGCAGATACGCAGTATTTT.

This clonotype was observed a handful of times. This sequence joins TRBV9 and TRBJ2-6; D is ambiguous. CDR3 size: 13 residues. In germline, CDR1 is SGDLS, CDR2 YYNGEE. V lost 2 bases and J 15 bases, leaving 15 bases between the germline ends. The CDR3 protein is CASSVSGVDDLTF. For the CDR3, the DNA is TGTGCCAGCAGCGTGAGTGGGGTGGACGACCTGACTTTC.

This clonotype has just a few counts. The rearrangement joins TRBV6-5 to TRBJ2-5; 9 bases align to TRBD1. V was clipped by 4 bases and J by 5 bases; unmatched bases: 8. CDR1 and CDR2 (germline): MNHEY, SVGAGI. The CDR3 loop spans 15 amino acids. As DNA, the CDR3 is TGTGCCAGCAGTTTCTGGACAGGGGATGGGGAGACCCAGTACTTC. Protein sequence: CASSFWTGDGETQYF.

CDR3 in DNA: TGTGCCAGCAGCTTTTTGGGTGAGCAGTACTTC. Translated: CASSFLGEQYF. This sequence joins TRBV7-2 and TRBJ2-7; D is ambiguous. V lost 3 bases to trimming and J lost 7 bases, with 7 bases between them. The CDR3 is 11 amino acids. The germline CDR1 and CDR2 sequences are SGHTA and FQGNSA.

V is TRBV6-1 and J is TRBJ2-7, with D unclear. Germline values: CDR1 MNHNS, CDR2 SASEGT. V was pared by 1 base and J by 3 bases, with 10 bases between. The length of the CDR3 is 14 residues. CDR3 sequence: CASSEVAGNYEQYF. The CDR3 DNA reads as TGTGCCAGCAGTGAAGTGGCAGGAAACTACGAGCAGTACTTC.

By share, this clonotype counts as medium-sized. The chain combines TRBV7-9 with TRBJ2-7; TRBD2 aligns across 11 bases. Germline values: CDR1 SEHNR, CDR2 FQNEAQ (reference sequence). Trimming at V came to 2 bases and at J to 5 bases, leaving 8 bases not matched to a gene. The CDR3 runs to 16 residues. CDR3 region: CASSLSLAGAVDEQYF. CDR3 sequence (DNA): TGTGCCAGCAGCTTATCACTAGCGGGAGCGGTGGACGAGCAGTACTTC.

This clonotype was seen at least ten times. The CDR3 reads CASSQDWFGGQETQYF. CDR3 DNA sequence: TGTGCCAGCAGCCAAGATTGGTTTGGCGGACAAGAGACCCAGTACTTC. V is TRBV3-1 and J is TRBJ2-5; D gene unclear. This CDR3 region has 16 residues. The germline gives CDR1 LGHDT, CDR2 YNNKEL (reference sequence). With 0 bases removed from V and 2 bases from J, the gap between germline ends came to 13 bases.

The chain is built from TRBV5-1 and TRBJ2-1; the match to TRBD2 covers 15 bases. The J segment lost 9 bases and the V segment lost 1 base, leaving 14 bases of the junction unmatched. The CDR3 runs to 19 residues. CDR1 is SGHRS and CDR2 is YFSETQ in the germline V gene. The DNA of the CDR3 is TGCGCCAGCAGCTTGAGTCGCGGACTAGCGGGAGGGCCGACCGTTGAGCAGTTCTTC. Encoded protein: CASSLSRGLAGGPTVEQFF.

Comment on this clonotype: Being one base from a much bigger clone, this may be a read error. The genes are TRBV7-9 and TRBJ1-1; D call uncertain. Trimming took off 3 bases at V and 7 bases at J, with 6 bases between the two ends. This CDR3 is 11 amino acids long. Looked up from germline, CDR1 is SEHNR and CDR2 is FQNEAQ (reference sequence). The CDR3 DNA follows: TGTGCCAGCAGCTTGGAGGATGAAGCTTTCTTT. This codes for CASSLEDEAFF. The full variable domain, with the rest looked up from reference TRBV7-9 and TRBJ1-1, is DTGVSQNPRHKITKRGQNVTFRCDPISEHNRLYWYRQTLGQGPEFLTYFQNEAQLEKSRLLSDRFSAERPKGSFSTLEIQRTEQGDSAMYLCASSLEDEAFFGQGTRLTVV.

V and J are TRBV27 and TRBJ2-7; D might be TRBD1 or TRBD2, each matching 7 bases. This CDR3 has 16 amino acids. Trimming took 5 bases from V and 1 from J, leaving 18 bases between them. Per germline, CDR1 MNHEY and CDR2 SMNVEV (reference sequence). The CDR3 bases are TGTGCCAGCAGTCCTTCCAGGGGGGGTTTGTCCTACGAGCAGTACTTC. Translating gives CASSPSRGGLSYEQYF.

Only a few counts were recorded for this clonotype. The CDR3 reads CASSLTGTSGETQYF. Written as DNA, the CDR3 is TGTGCCAGCAGCTTAACAGGGACTAGCGGAGAGACCCAGTACTTC. This chain connects TRBV7-3 to TRBJ2-5, with 11 bases matching TRBD2. This CDR3 contains 15 residues. V shed 0 bases and J 4 bases; nucleotides not matched to a gene: 1. Germline V CDR1 and CDR2: SGHTA, FQGTGA.

This clonotype appeared many times. The chain links TRBV29-1 to TRBJ2-5, with D unresolved. V was pared by 6 bases and J by 4 bases, with 12 bases between. This CDR3 is built from 12 residues. CDR1 and CDR2 from the germline V gene are SQVTM and ANQGSEA. The CDR3 DNA reads TGCAGCGTATCAGAGTCGGGAGAGACCCAGTACTTC. This codes for CSVSESGETQYF.

V is TRBV7-9 and J is TRBJ2-2, with D perhaps being TRBD1 or TRBD2 (6 bases each). Trimming removed 3 bases at V and 4 bases at J, with 12 bases between. Looked up from germline, CDR1 is SEHNR and CDR2 is FQNEAQ (reference sequence). The length of the CDR3 is 15 residues. The CDR3 loop is CASSLGGWVTGELFF. The CDR3 nucleotides are TGTGCCAGCAGCTTGGGGGGCTGGGTCACCGGGGAGCTGTTTTTT.

This clonotype has a handful of counts. V gene TRBV10-3 combines with J gene TRBJ2-1; D ambiguous. V was clipped by 3 bases and J by 12 bases, with 12 bases between them. In germline, CDR1 is ENHRY, CDR2 SYGVKD. This CDR3 spans 12 amino acids. The CDR3 DNA follows: TGTGCCATCAGTGATGGCCCAAGAGCGCAGTTCTTC. It translates to CAISDGPRAQFF.